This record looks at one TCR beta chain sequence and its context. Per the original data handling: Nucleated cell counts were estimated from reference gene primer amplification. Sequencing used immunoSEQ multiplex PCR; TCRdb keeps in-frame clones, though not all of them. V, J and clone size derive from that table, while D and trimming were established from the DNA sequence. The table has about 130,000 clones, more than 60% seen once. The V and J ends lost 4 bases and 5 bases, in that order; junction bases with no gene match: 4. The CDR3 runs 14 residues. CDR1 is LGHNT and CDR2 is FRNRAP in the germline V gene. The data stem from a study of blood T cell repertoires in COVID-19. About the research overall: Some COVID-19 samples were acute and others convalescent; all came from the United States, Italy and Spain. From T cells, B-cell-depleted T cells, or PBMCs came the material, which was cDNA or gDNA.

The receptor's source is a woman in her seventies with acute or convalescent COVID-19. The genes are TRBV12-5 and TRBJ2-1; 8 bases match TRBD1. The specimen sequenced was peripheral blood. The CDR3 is CASGSWTGNNEQFF. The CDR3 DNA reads TGTGCTAGTGGTTCATGGACAGGGAACAATGAGCAGTTCTTC.